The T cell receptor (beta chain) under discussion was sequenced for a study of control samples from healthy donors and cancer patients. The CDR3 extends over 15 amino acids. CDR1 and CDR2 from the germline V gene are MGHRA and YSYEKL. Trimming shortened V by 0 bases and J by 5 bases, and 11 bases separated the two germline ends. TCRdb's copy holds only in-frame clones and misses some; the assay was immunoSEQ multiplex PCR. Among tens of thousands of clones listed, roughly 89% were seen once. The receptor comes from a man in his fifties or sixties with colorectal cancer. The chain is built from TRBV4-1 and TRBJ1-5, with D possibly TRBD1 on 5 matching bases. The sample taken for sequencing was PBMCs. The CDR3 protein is CASSQDPGEDQPQHF. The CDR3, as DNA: TGCGCCAGCAGCCAAGATCCGGGGGAGGATCAGCCCCAGCATTTT.